The 16 T cell receptor beta chains in this list originate from one sample, sequenced in a study of identical twins. Using its own MiXCR run on the 5' RACE reads, TCRdb lists one record per CDR3 protein. The table lists a few hundred thousand distinct CDR3 sequences, 9.5% to 10% of them singletons. This sample also belongs to another study, concerning yellow fever vaccine responses in identical twins.

Sequencing was done on a sample of PBMCs. The receptors originated from a young woman in good health.

About this clonotype: The junction differs from germline at one of its ends, possibly a read error. The chain has TRBV29-1 and TRBJ2-1, with 12 positions matching TRBD1. The CDR3 has 13 residues. In germline, CDR1 is SQVTM, CDR2 ANQGSEA. The CDR3: CSVGDRGPSREVF. For the CDR3, the DNA is TGCAGCGTTGGGGACAGGGGGCCCTCGAGGGAGGTCTTC.

This rearrangement joins TRBV5-1 to TRBJ2-5; 16 positions agree with TRBD2. Germline CDR1 and CDR2: SGHRS and YFSETQ. This CDR3 comprises 16 residues. V was pared by 7 bases and J by 5 bases, with 8 bases of the junction left unmatched. CDR3 nucleotides: TGCGCCAGCGGCGGGACTAGCGGGAGGGCCGAGGAGACCCAGTACTTC. Translated, it gives CASGGTSGRAEETQYF.

On this clonotype: Germline is not matched at one junction end, which may reflect a read error. The chain has TRBV10-3 and TRBJ1-1, with D possibly matching TRBD1 (5 bases). Germline CDR1 reads ENHRY; CDR2 reads SYGVKD. The CDR3 totals 13 residues. The CDR3 loop reads CAISSDRLGEASF. CDR3 sequence (DNA): TGTGCCATCAGTTCCGACAGATTAGGTGAAGCTTCCTTT.

This clonotype was observed many times. The V call is TRBV5-7, the J call TRBJ2-4; D possibly corresponds to TRBD1 (6 bases). TRBV5-7 falls under the ORF class, with uncertain function. There are 15 residues in the CDR3. Trimming left V 7 bases short and J 2 bases short, with 16 bases between. The CDR3 is CASGATTGTKNIQYF. CDR3 nucleotide sequence: TGTGCCAGCGGAGCGACAACAGGGACCAAAAACATTCAGTACTTC.

This chain joins TRBV10-3 and TRBJ1-2; D uncertain. The germline V gene encodes CDR1 ENHRY and CDR2 SYGVKD. Trimming shortened V by 0 bases and J by 2 bases, and 4 bases separated the two germline ends. The CDR3 is 13 residues long. The CDR3 loop is CAISESQNYGYTF. The CDR3 DNA sequence: TGTGCCATCAGTGAGTCACAGAACTATGGCTACACCTTC.

V gene TRBV12-3 or TRBV12-4 combines with J gene TRBJ2-7, with 10 positions matching TRBD2. Trimming removed 7 bases from V and 2 bases from J; junction bases left unmatched: 11. The CDR3 is 16 residues long. The CDR3 protein is CASTTLGTSGTYEQYF. DNA of the CDR3: TGTGCCAGCACCACTCTGGGTACTAGCGGGACCTACGAGCAGTACTTC.

This sequence joins TRBV20-1 and TRBJ2-5; D is possibly TRBD1 (6 bases). V lost 3 bases, J lost 5 bases, and 19 bases lay in between. CDR3 length: 15 amino acids. Germline CDR1 and CDR2: DFQATT and SNEGSKA (reference sequence). The DNA for the CDR3 is TGCAGTGCTAGTCCCATGGCAGGGGATATGGAGACCCAGTACTTC. Protein: CSASPMAGDMETQYF.

This clonotype was detected a few times. This chain connects TRBV20-1 to TRBJ2-7, with 8 bases lining up with TRBD1. This CDR3 is 15 amino acids long. J lost 3 bases, V lost 0 bases, and 7 bases had no gene match. CDR1 and CDR2 from the germline V gene are DFQATT and SNEGSKA (reference sequence). This CDR3 reads CSARDHWTGNYEQYF. CDR3 nucleotides: TGCAGTGCTAGAGATCATTGGACAGGGAACTACGAGCAGTACTTC.

The chain carries TRBV6-2 or TRBV6-3 and TRBJ2-5; 7 bases fit TRBD2. The germline gives CDR1 MNHEY, CDR2 SVGEGT. V shed 0 bases, J shed 4 bases, and the junction held 11 bases outside the gene matches. This CDR3 spans 17 amino acids. CDR3 DNA: TGTGCCAGCAGTTACTCTTCCCCTAGCGGTGGACCAGAGACCCAGTACTTC. Protein: CASSYSSPSGGPETQYF.

This clonotype was seen repeatedly, ten times or more. CDR3 bases: TGTGCCAGCAGCCCCTGGGTGGAAGAGACCCAGTACTTC. It is translated as CASSPWVEETQYF. This chain links TRBV7-9 with TRBJ2-5; D is unclear. CDR1 is SEHNR, CDR2 FQNEAQ, per germline (reference sequence). V was shortened by 5 bases and J by 3 bases, with 10 bases between the two germline ends. The CDR3 has 13 residues.

This clonotype was counted only a few times. The J gene is TRBJ1-1, the V gene TRBV9, with 7 bases that match TRBD1. The CDR3 extends over 13 amino acids. V shed 3 bases and J 8 bases; nucleotides not matched to a gene: 7. Germline V gene sequence: CDR1 SGDLS, CDR2 YYNGEE. In nucleotides, the CDR3 is TGTGCCAGCAGCGGTAGACAGGGCCCAGAAGCTTTCTTT. It translates to CASSGRQGPEAFF.

This clonotype was recorded many times. This chain joins TRBV19 and TRBJ2-1; 9 nucleotides agree with TRBD1. V was pared by 5 bases and J by 7 bases, with 6 bases of the junction left unmatched. The germline gives CDR1 LNHDA, CDR2 SQIVND (reference sequence). This CDR3 region has 14 residues. The CDR3: CASSLRDRANEQFF. Written as DNA, the CDR3 is TGTGCCAGTAGTCTCCGGGACAGGGCGAATGAGCAGTTCTTC.

The V gene is TRBV12-3 or TRBV12-4, the J gene TRBJ2-7; TRBD1 might be the D (6 bases). Between the trimmed V and J ends, which lost 2 bases and 3 bases, there was a span of 17 bases. The CDR3 has 16 amino acids. The CDR3 region is CASSLNLQDRVYEQYF. Written as DNA, the CDR3 is TGTGCCAGCAGTTTAAACCTCCAGGACAGAGTCTACGAGCAGTACTTC.

This clonotype was detected many times. The CDR3 nucleotides read TGCAGCGTGACCCTGAGACTAGCGGGGGGGGGCGATGAGCAGTTCTTC. This encodes CSVTLRLAGGGDEQFF. The rearrangement links TRBV29-1 to TRBJ2-1; 14 bases align to TRBD2. Germline V gene data show CDR1 as SQVTM and CDR2 as ANQGSEA. The CDR3 runs to 16 residues. With 6 bases clipped from V and 8 bases from J, the junction kept 12 bases outside the gene matches.

The V and J genes are TRBV4-1 and TRBJ2-3, with D possibly being TRBD2 (6 bases). V lost 0 bases, J lost 2 bases, and 15 bases lay in between. Per germline, CDR1 MGHRA and CDR2 YSYEKL. This CDR3 contains 17 residues. CDR3 coding DNA: TGCGCCAGCAGCCAAGACTACCCGGGACTCTACACAGATACGCAGTATTTT. This codes for CASSQDYPGLYTDTQYF.

The CDR3: CASSGPTGLAGGLETQYF. The DNA for the CDR3 is TGTGCCAGCAGTGGGCCTACGGGACTAGCGGGGGGCCTGGAGACCCAGTACTTC. The chain employs TRBV2 and TRBJ2-5; 15 bases fit TRBD2. This CDR3 region has 18 residues. Germline CDR1 and CDR2: SNHLY and FYNNEI. The ends lost 4 bases at V and 5 bases at J; junction bases unmatched: 11.